The 26 T cell receptor beta chains listed next were all sequenced from one sample in a study of cytomegalovirus exposure and HLA in healthy donors. Some clones are missing from TCRdb's copy, which holds only in-frame ones; the method was immunoSEQ multiplex PCR. The repertoire holds 80,000 to 100,000 clones, with less than 90% as singletons. The sequenced sample was PBMCs. The receptors originated from a man between 18 and 29 years old in good health and CMV-seropositive.

This clone was counted a single time. V gene TRBV4-1 combines with J gene TRBJ2-7; 11 bases match TRBD2. The ends lost 0 bases at V and 0 bases at J; junction bases unmatched: 4. CDR1 is MGHRA, CDR2 YSYEKL, per germline. This CDR3 region has 17 residues. The DNA of the CDR3 is TGCGCCAGCAGCCAAGAACTAGCGGGGGAGAGCTCCTACGAGCAGTACTTC. It encodes CASSQELAGESSYEQYF.

V gene TRBV5-5 combines with J gene TRBJ2-7; D is ambiguous. The CDR3 consists of 14 residues. Per germline, CDR1 SGHKS and CDR2 YYEKEE (reference sequence). Between the trimmed V and J ends, which lost 0 bases and 0 bases, there was a span of 7 bases. The CDR3 region has the DNA TGTGCCAGCAGCTTGGAAACAATCTCCTACGAGCAGTACTTC. Translating it yields CASSLETISYEQYF.

CDR3 protein: CASSIAELRKTGELFF. The CDR3 nucleotides read TGTGCCAGTAGTATTGCGGAACTTCGGAAGACCGGGGAGCTGTTTTTT. The chain carries TRBV19 and TRBJ2-2; D unclear. The CDR3 length is 16 residues. The germline V gene encodes CDR1 LNHDA and CDR2 SQIVND (reference sequence). Trimming shortened V by 3 bases and J by 5 bases, and 16 bases separated the two germline ends.

For the CDR3, the DNA is TGTGCCTGGGTCCCTACGGGGAACTATGGCTACACCTTC. Protein sequence: CAWVPTGNYGYTF. This chain links TRBV30 with TRBJ1-2, with no clear D. The CDR3 runs to 13 residues. Germline V lookup: CDR1 GTSNPN, CDR2 SVGIG (reference sequence). The V and J ends lost 5 bases and 2 bases respectively, with 12 bases between them.

The rearrangement uses TRBV14 and TRBJ1-5, with no clear D. Germline V gene sequence: CDR1 SGHDN, CDR2 FVKESK. V was pared by 2 bases and J by 1 base, with 6 bases between. The CDR3 is 14 amino acids. CDR3 amino acids: CASSQRGSNQPQHF. CDR3 in DNA: TGTGCCAGCAGCCAACGCGGGAGCAATCAGCCCCAGCATTTT. The variable domain in full, completed from reference TRBV14 and TRBJ1-5, reads EAGVTQFPSHSVIEKGQTVTLRCDPISGHDNLYWYRRVMGKEIKFLLHFVKESKQDESGMPNNRFLAERTGGTYSTLKVQPAELEDSGVYFCASSQRGSNQPQHFGDGTRLSIL.

The chain employs TRBV10-1 and TRBJ2-3, with TRBD2 identical over 12 bases. The CDR3 contains 16 residues. Per the germline V gene, CDR1 is WNHNN and CDR2 is SYGVQD (reference sequence). After removal of 0 bases from V and 3 bases from J, the junction contained 1 base not matched to a gene. DNA for the CDR3: TGCGCCAGCAGTGAGTCGACTAGCGGGAGTACAGATACGCAGTATTTT. Protein sequence: CASSESTSGSTDTQYF.

This rearrangement joins TRBV7-9 to TRBJ1-4, with D possibly TRBD1 on 6 matching bases. The CDR3 sequence is 15 residues long. V was cut by 4 bases and J by 7 bases, with 16 bases left in between. Germline-derived CDR1 and CDR2 are SEHNR and FQNEAQ (reference sequence). The CDR3 spells CASSWGATGGEKLFF. The CDR3 nucleotides are TGTGCCAGCAGCTGGGGTGCGACAGGAGGTGAAAAACTGTTTTTT.

This clone occurred once. The chain carries TRBV28 and TRBJ1-1; D unclear. Germline V gene lookup returns CDR1 MDHEN and CDR2 SYDVKM. The CDR3 is 11 residues long. Trimming removed 3 bases from V and 8 bases from J, with 7 bases in between. The CDR3 reads CASSFLLEAFF. The CDR3 region has the DNA TGTGCCAGCAGTTTTCTTTTAGAAGCTTTCTTT.

This clone was recorded a few times. The CDR3 loop is CASTGDRGRGEQYF. DNA of the CDR3: TGTGCCAGCACCGGGGACAGGGGGCGAGGCGAGCAGTACTTC. This chain links TRBV6-5 with TRBJ2-7; 12 bases are a match to TRBD1. The V and J ends lost 7 bases and 6 bases, in that order; junction bases with no gene match: 7. CDR3 length: 14 amino acids. Germline V gene sequence: CDR1 MNHEY, CDR2 SVGAGI.

The chain is built from TRBV4-1 and TRBJ2-5, with 7 positions matching TRBD1. The V gene's germline CDR1 is MGHRA and CDR2 YSYEKL. V shed 3 bases and J 1 base; nucleotides not matched to a gene: 14. This CDR3 spans 18 amino acids. The CDR3 nucleotides are TGCGCCAGCAGCCATACAACTTCCGCGTCAGGGGGCCAAGAGACCCAGTACTTC. Translated, it gives CASSHTTSASGGQETQYF.

The V and J genes are TRBV4-3 and TRBJ2-7, with D uncertain. CDR3 length: 13 amino acids. The germline CDR1 and CDR2 sequences are LGHNA and YSLEER. V lost 5 bases and J 4 bases, leaving 12 bases between the germline ends. CDR3 region: CASSAPIVYEQYF. CDR3 in DNA: TGCGCCAGCAGCGCACCCATAGTATACGAGCAGTACTTC.

The chain joins TRBV2 to TRBJ1-4; 10 bases match TRBD1. In germline, CDR1 is SNHLY, CDR2 FYNNEI. This CDR3 comprises 17 residues. J lost 8 bases, V lost 4 bases, and 13 bases had no gene match. CDR3 in amino acids: CASSGARDRGWEEKLFF. Written as DNA, the CDR3 is TGTGCCAGCAGTGGCGCCCGGGACAGGGGCTGGGAAGAAAAACTGTTTTTT.

This clone was observed a few times. The V call is TRBV1, the J call TRBJ2-7; TRBD2 is taken as the D call from the table, unchecked against the DNA. TRBV1 is classified as a pseudogene. This CDR3 comprises 18 residues. The CDR3 loop reads CTSSQVFRAPRGSYEQYF. In DNA form, the CDR3 reads TGCACCAGCAGCCAAGTGTTTCGGGCACCCCGGGGCTCCTACGAGCAGTACTTC.

The CDR3 protein is CASSLDQGGTSSYNEQFF. CDR3 nucleotide sequence: TGTGCCAGCAGCTTAGATCAGGGCGGCACGAGCTCCTACAATGAGCAGTTCTTC. V gene TRBV5-6 combines with J gene TRBJ2-1; perhaps TRBD1 as D (5 bases). The CDR3 is 18 amino acids. The V end was cut by 2 bases, the J end by 0 bases, with 18 bases between. Germline CDR1 reads SGHDT; CDR2 reads YYEEEE. Filled out from reference TRBV5-6 and TRBJ2-1, the complete variable domain reads DAGVTQSPTHLIKTRGQQVTLRCSPKSGHDTVSWYQQALGQGPQFIFQYYEEEERQRGNFPDRFSGHQFPNYSSELNVNALLLGDSALYLCASSLDQGGTSSYNEQFFGPGTRLTVL.

The CDR3 nucleotides are TGTGCCAGTAGTCTGGGGGGGGATTACAATGAGCAGTTCTTC. Residues: CASSLGGDYNEQFF. The chain carries TRBV19 and TRBJ2-1; the match to TRBD2 covers 7 bases. The trim removed 5 bases at V and 4 bases at J, leaving 5 bases unmatched. Germline CDR1 is LNHDA and CDR2 is SQIVND (reference sequence). The CDR3 contains 14 residues. The whole variable domain, remainder taken from reference TRBV19 and TRBJ2-1, is DGGITQSPKYLFRKEGQNVTLSCEQNLNHDAMYWYRQDPGQGLRLIYYSQIVNDFQKGDIAEGYSVSREKKESFPLTVTSAQKNPTAFYLCASSLGGDYNEQFFGPGTRLTVL.

The chain has TRBV6-6 and TRBJ2-7; 7 positions match TRBD1. The CDR3 runs to 13 residues. Per germline, CDR1 MNHNY and CDR2 SVGAGI (reference sequence). Losses at the gene ends were 7 bases for V and 3 bases for J; bases not matched to a gene: 6. CDR3 DNA sequence: TGTGCCAGCAAAGGGGGCCGGGACTACGAGCAGTACTTC. Translation: CASKGGRDYEQYF.

The rearrangement links TRBV6-5 to TRBJ1-2, with D tentatively TRBD1 (5 bases). The V gene lost 5 bases and the J gene lost 2 bases, with 12 bases spanning the gap. This CDR3 comprises 14 residues. Germline CDR1 is MNHEY and CDR2 is SVGAGI. The CDR3 loop is CASSRSQGNYGYTF. The DNA of the CDR3 is TGTGCCAGCAGTCGATCTCAGGGAAACTATGGCTACACCTTC.

The chain links TRBV13 to TRBJ2-7; a possible D gene is TRBD1 (5 bases). Germline V gives CDR1 PRHDT, CDR2 FYEKMQ (reference sequence). V was shortened by 3 bases and J by 0 bases, with 12 bases between the two germline ends. The CDR3 is made up of 15 amino acids. CDR3 in amino acids: CASSLGRLSSYEQYF. CDR3 bases: TGTGCCAGCAGCTTGGGGCGTTTGAGCTCCTACGAGCAGTACTTC.

The chain combines TRBV5-1 with TRBJ2-1, with D tentatively TRBD2 (5 bases). CDR1 and CDR2 (germline): SGHRS, YFSETQ. CDR3 length: 16 residues. Trimming took off 5 bases at V and 3 bases at J, with 18 bases between the two ends. CDR3 amino acids: CASRNQDWAIYNEQFF. In nucleotides, the CDR3 is TGCGCCAGCAGAAACCAGGACTGGGCGATCTACAATGAGCAGTTCTTC.

This clone was seen a single time. V gene TRBV6-5 combines with J gene TRBJ1-1; D is possibly TRBD1 (6 bases). Germline loops: CDR1 MNHEY, CDR2 SVGAGI. Between the trimmed V and J ends, which lost 4 bases and 6 bases, there was a span of 12 bases. The CDR3 length is 13 residues. This CDR3 reads CASSSRGFAEAFF. For the CDR3, the DNA is TGTGCCAGCAGTTCTAGGGGGTTCGCTGAAGCTTTCTTT.

The chain couples TRBV25-1 to TRBJ1-1; 8 nucleotides match TRBD1. V dropped 1 base and J dropped 1; count of bases not matched to a gene: 8. This CDR3 region has 17 residues. Germline CDR1 and CDR2: MGHDK and SYGVNS. CDR3 sequence reads: CASSEFPRQGRNTEAFF. The CDR3 nucleotides read TGTGCCAGCAGTGAATTCCCCCGACAGGGGAGGAACACTGAAGCTTTCTTT.

The chain carries TRBV28 and TRBJ1-1, with 8 bases fitting TRBD1. The CDR3 covers 15 residues. J lost 3 bases, V lost 3 bases, and 6 bases had no gene match. Looked up from germline, CDR1 is MDHEN and CDR2 is SYDVKM. This CDR3 is CASSFRGRLDTEAFF. DNA for the CDR3: TGTGCCAGCAGTTTCAGGGGGCGCTTGGACACTGAAGCTTTCTTT.

The chain has TRBV6-5 and TRBJ2-7, with D possibly being TRBD1 (8 bases). The V end was cut by 6 bases, the J end by 0 bases, with 12 bases between. The germline V gene has CDR1 MNHEY and CDR2 SVGAGI. The CDR3 sequence is 14 residues long. CDR3 sequence reads: CASSTGGVSYEQYF. Written as DNA, the CDR3 is TGTGCCAGCAGCACAGGGGGGGTCTCCTACGAGCAGTACTTC.

This clone has only one observation. The rearrangement joins TRBV7-7 to TRBJ2-1; 8 bases map to TRBD2. Germline assignment: CDR1 SSHAT and CDR2 FNYEAQ (reference sequence). The CDR3 totals 15 residues. V was pared by 1 base and J by 4 bases, with 3 bases of the junction left unmatched. CDR3 loop: CASSLGSGGYNEQFF. The CDR3 nucleotides are TGTGCCAGCAGCTTAGGGTCGGGGGGGTACAATGAGCAGTTCTTC.

The V gene is TRBV2, the J gene TRBJ1-1; 7 nucleotides align to TRBD1. The CDR3 runs to 15 residues. With V trimmed by 4 bases and J by 5 bases, 10 bases remained unmatched. The germline CDR1 and CDR2 sequences are SNHLY and FYNNEI. CDR3 residues: CASSVLQGVETEAFF. The CDR3 nucleotides are TGTGCCAGCAGTGTACTTCAGGGGGTAGAGACTGAAGCTTTCTTT.

The V call is TRBV5-1, the J call TRBJ2-3, with unresolved D. The V and J ends lost 0 bases and 2 bases respectively, with 10 bases between them. CDR3 length: 15 amino acids. Germline assignment: CDR1 SGHRS and CDR2 YFSETQ. CDR3 bases: TGCGCCAGCAGCTTGGTACGGTCCGACACAGATACGCAGTATTTT. It is translated as CASSLVRSDTDTQYF.